Detailed here is one TCR beta chain. The sample originates from a study of blood T cell repertoires in COVID-19. Individuals aged 18 to 89 years were recruited from some 26 US areas. Deletions cut 0 bases from V and 3 bases from J, with 4 bases between. The CDR3 consists of 13 residues. Germline values: CDR1 MGHRA, CDR2 YSYEKL. Profiling relied on immunoSEQ multiplex PCR, and the TCRdb table lists in-frame clones only, not all of them. Found here are 300,000 to 500,000 clones, approximately 88% of them singletons; the top ten hold roughly 1.9%. The sample comprised PBMCs or T cells enriched from blood (not recorded which). The V call is TRBV4-1, the J call TRBJ2-3; D gene ambiguous. This TCR was sampled from a woman aged 40 to 50 with acute COVID-19. CDR3 bases: TGCGCCAGCAGCCAAGATCCGACAGATACGCAGTATTTT. It yields the protein CASSQDPTDTQYF.